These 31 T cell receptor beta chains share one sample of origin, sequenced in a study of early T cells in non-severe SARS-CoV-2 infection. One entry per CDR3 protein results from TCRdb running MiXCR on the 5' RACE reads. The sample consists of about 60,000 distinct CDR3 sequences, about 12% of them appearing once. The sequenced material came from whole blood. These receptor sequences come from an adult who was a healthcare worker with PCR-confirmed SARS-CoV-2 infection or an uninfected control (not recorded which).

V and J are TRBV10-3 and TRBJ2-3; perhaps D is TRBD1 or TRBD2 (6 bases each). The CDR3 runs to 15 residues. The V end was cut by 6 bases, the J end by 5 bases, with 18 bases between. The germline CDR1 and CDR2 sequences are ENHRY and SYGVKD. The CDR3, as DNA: TGTGCCATCAGGGGAGAGGGCAGGGGAGGAGATACGCAGTATTTT. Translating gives CAIRGEGRGGDTQYF.

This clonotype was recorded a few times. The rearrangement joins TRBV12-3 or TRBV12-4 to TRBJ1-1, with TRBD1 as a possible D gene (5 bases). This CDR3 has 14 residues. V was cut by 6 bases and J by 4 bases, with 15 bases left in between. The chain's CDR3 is CASRATGTVTEAFF. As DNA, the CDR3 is TGTGCCAGCAGGGCAACAGGCACGGTCACTGAAGCTTTCTTT.

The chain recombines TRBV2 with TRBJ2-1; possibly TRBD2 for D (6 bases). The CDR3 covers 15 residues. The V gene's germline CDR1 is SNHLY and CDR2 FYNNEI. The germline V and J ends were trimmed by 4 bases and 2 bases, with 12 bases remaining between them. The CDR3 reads CASSAGLTTYNEQFF. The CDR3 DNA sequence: TGTGCCAGCAGTGCGGGACTCACGACCTACAATGAGCAGTTCTTC. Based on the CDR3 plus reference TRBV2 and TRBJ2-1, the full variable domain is EPEVTQTPSHQVTQMGQEVILRCVPISNHLYFYWYRQILGQKVEFLVSFYNNEISEKSEIFDDQFSVERPDGSNFTLKIRSTKLEDSAMYFCASSAGLTTYNEQFFGPGTRLTVL.

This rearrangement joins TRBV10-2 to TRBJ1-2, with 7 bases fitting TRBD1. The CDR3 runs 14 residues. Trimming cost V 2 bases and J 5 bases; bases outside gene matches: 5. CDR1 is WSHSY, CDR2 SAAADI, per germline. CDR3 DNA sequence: TGCGCCAGCAGTGAGACAGGGGCGAATTATGGCTACACCTTC. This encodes CASSETGANYGYTF.

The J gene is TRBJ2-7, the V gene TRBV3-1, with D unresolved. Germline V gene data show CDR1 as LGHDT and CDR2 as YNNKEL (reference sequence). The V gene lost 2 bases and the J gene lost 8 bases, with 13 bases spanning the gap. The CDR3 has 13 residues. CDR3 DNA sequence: TGTGCCAGCAGCCAACTAGAGAGTACGCAGCAGTACTTC. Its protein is CASSQLESTQQYF.

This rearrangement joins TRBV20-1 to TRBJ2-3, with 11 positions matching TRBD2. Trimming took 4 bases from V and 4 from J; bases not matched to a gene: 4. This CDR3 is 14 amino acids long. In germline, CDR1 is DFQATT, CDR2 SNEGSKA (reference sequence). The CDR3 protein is CSAISGGAADTQYF. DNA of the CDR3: TGCAGTGCTATTAGCGGGGGGGCTGCAGATACGCAGTATTTT.

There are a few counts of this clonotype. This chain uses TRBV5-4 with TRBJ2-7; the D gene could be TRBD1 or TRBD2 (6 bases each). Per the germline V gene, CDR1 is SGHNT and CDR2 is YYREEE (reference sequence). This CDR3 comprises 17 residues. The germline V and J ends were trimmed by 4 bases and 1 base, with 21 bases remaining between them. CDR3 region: CASSPGGGGGGSYEQYF. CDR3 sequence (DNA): TGTGCCAGCAGCCCAGGTGGTGGAGGGGGAGGTTCCTACGAGCAGTACTTC.

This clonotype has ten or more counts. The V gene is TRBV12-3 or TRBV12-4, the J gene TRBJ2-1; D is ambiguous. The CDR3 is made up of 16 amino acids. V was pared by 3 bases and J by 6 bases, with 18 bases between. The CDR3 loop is CASSFGDTLNVNEQFF. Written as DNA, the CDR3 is TGTGCCAGCAGTTTCGGTGACACCTTAAATGTCAATGAGCAGTTCTTC.

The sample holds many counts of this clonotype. The CDR3: CSVAQGYEQYF. Written as DNA, the CDR3 is TGCAGCGTGGCTCAGGGGTACGAGCAGTACTTC. The V gene is TRBV29-1, the J gene TRBJ2-7; D perhaps matches TRBD1 (6 bases). V was clipped by 6 bases and J by 4 bases, with 10 bases between them. Germline CDR1 and CDR2: SQVTM and ANQGSEA. This CDR3 has 11 amino acids.

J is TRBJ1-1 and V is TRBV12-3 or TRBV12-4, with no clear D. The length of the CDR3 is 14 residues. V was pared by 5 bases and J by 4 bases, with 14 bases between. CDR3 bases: TGTGCCAGCAGTCCCCAAGCGCGGAGCACTGAAGCTTTCTTT. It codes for CASSPQARSTEAFF.

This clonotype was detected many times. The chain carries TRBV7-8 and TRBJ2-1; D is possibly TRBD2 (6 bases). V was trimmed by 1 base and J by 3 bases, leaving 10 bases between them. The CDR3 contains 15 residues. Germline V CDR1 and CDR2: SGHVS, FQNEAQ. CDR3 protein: CASSLGTMIYNEQFF. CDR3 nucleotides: TGTGCCAGCAGCTTAGGGACTATGATCTACAATGAGCAGTTCTTC.

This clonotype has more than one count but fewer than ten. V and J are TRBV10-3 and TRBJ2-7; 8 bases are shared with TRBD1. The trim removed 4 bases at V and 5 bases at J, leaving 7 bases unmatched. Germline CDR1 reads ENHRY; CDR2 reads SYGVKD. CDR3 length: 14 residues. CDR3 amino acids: CAISGSGGFHEQYF. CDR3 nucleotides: TGTGCCATCAGTGGGTCAGGGGGCTTCCACGAGCAGTACTTC.

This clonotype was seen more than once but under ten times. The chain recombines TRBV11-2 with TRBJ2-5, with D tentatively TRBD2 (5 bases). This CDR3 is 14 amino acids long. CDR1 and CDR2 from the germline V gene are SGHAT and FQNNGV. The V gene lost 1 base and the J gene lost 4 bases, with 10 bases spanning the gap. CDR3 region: CASSLASYSETQYF. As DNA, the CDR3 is TGTGCCAGCAGCTTAGCTAGCTATTCAGAGACCCAGTACTTC. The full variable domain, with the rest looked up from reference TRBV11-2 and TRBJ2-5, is EAGVAQSPRYKIIEKRQSVAFWCNPISGHATLYWYQQILGQGPKLLIQFQNNGVVDDSQLPKDRFSAERLKGVDSTLKIQPAKLEDSAVYLCASSLASYSETQYFGPGTRLLVL.

CDR3 protein: CASSSGLFLNYGYTF. The CDR3 DNA reads as TGTGCCAGCAGTTCCGGACTTTTCCTTAACTATGGCTACACCTTC. This rearrangement joins TRBV12-3 or TRBV12-4 to TRBJ1-2; D is ambiguous. V was pared by 4 bases and J by 1 base, with 13 bases between. The CDR3 loop spans 15 amino acids.

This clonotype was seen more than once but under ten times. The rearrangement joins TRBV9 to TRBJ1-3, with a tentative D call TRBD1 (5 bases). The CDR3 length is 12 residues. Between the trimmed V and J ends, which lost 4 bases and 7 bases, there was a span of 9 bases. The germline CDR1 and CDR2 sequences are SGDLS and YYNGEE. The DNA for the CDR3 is TGTGCCAGCAGCCGAGGGGATAACACCATATATTTT. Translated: CASSRGDNTIYF.

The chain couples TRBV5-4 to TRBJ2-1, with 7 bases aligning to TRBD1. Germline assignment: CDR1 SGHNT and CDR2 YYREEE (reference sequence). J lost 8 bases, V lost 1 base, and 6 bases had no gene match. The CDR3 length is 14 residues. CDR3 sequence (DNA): TGTGCCAGCAGCTTGTGGTCTACAGGGGATGAGCAGTTCTTC. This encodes CASSLWSTGDEQFF.

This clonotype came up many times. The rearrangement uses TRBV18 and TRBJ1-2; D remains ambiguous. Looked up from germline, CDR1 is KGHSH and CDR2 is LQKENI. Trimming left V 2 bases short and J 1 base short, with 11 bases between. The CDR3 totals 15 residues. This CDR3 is CASSPEADLNYGYTF. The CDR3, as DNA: TGTGCCAGCTCACCAGAGGCTGACCTTAACTATGGCTACACCTTC.

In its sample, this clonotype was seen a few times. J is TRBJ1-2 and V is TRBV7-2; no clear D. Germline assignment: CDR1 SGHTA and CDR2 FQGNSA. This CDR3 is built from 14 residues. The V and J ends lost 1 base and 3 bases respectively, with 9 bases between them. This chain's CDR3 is CASSLGEVDYGYTF. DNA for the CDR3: TGTGCCAGCAGCTTAGGGGAGGTAGACTATGGCTACACCTTC.

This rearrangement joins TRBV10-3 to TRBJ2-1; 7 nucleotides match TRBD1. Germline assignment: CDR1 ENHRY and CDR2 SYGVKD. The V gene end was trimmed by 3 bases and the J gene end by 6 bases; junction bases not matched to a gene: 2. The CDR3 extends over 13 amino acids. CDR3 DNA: TGTGCCATCAGTGACTCAGGGGGCAATGAGCAGTTCTTC. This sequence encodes CAISDSGGNEQFF.

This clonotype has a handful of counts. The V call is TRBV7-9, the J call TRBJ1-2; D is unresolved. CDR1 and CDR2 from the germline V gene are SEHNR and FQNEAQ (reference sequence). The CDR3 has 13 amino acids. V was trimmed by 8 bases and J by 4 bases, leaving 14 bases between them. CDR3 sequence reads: CASGPEAAYGYTF. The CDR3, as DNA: TGTGCCAGCGGTCCGGAGGCAGCCTATGGCTACACCTTC.

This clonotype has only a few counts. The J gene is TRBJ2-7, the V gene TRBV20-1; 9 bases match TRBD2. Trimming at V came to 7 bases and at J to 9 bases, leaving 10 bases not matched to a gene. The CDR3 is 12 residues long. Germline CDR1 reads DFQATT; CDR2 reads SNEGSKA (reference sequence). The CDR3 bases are TGCAGTGGGGAGGGTAGCGGGAGCGGGCAGTACTTC. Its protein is CSGEGSGSGQYF.

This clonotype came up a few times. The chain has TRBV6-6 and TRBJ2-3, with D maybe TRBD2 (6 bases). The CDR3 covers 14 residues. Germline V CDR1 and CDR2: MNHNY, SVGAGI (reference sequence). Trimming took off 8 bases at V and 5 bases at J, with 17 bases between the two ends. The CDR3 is CASGTLTRGDTQYF. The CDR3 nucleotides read TGTGCCAGCGGAACCCTCACGCGGGGAGATACGCAGTATTTT.

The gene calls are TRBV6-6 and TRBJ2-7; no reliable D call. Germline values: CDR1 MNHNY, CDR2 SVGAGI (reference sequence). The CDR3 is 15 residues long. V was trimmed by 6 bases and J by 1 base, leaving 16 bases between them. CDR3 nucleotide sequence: TGTGCCAGCAGCGATCTCTGGGCCAGTTCCTACGAGCAGTACTTC. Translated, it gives CASSDLWASSYEQYF.

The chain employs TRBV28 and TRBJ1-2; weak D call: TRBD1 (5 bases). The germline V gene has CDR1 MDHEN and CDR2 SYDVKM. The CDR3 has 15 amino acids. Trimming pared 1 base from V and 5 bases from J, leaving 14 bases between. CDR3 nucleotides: TGTGCCAGCAGTTTATCCCAACCCAGGGATTATGGCTACACCTTC. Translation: CASSLSQPRDYGYTF.

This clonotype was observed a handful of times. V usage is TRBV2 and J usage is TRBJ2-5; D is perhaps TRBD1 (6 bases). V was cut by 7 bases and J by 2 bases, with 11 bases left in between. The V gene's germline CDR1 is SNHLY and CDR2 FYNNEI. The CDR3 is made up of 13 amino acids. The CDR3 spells CASNRDTQETQYF. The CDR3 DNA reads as TGTGCCAGCAACCGGGACACACAAGAGACCCAGTACTTC.

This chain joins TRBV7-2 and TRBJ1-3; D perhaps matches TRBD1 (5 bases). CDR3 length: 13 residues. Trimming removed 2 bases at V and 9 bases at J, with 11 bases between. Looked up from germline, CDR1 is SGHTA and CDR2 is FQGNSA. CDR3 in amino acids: CASSLRGEGTIYF. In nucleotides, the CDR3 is TGTGCCAGCAGCTTACGAGGGGAAGGCACCATATATTTT.

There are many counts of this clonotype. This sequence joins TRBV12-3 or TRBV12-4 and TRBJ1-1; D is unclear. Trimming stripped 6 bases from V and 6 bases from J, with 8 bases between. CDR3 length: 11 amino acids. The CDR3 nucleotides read TGTGCCAGCAGCGTTACATCTGAAGCTTTCTTT. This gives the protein CASSVTSEAFF.

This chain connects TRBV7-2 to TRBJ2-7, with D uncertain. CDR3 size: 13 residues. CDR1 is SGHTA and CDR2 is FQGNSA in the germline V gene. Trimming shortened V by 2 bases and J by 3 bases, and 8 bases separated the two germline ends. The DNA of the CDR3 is TGTGCCAGCAGCTTAACGGAGAACTACGAGCAGTACTTC. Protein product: CASSLTENYEQYF.

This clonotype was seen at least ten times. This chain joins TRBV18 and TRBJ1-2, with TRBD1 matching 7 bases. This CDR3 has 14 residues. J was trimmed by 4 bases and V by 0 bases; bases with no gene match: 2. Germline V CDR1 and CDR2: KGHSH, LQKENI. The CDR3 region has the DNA TGTGCCAGCTCACCACCGGCAGGGGGCTATGGCTACACCTTC. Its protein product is CASSPPAGGYGYTF. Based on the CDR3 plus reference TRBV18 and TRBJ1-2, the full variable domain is NAGVMQNPRHLVRRRGQEARLRCSPMKGHSHVYWYRQLPEEGLKFMVYLQKENIIDESGMPKERFSAEFPKEGPSILRIQQVVRGDSAAYFCASSPPAGGYGYTFGSGTRLTVV.

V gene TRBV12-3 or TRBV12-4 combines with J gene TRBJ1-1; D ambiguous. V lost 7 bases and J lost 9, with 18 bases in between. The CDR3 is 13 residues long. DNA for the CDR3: TGTGCCAGCACCTGGGGTGAATTCCGTCAAGCTTTCTTT. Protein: CASTWGEFRQAFF.

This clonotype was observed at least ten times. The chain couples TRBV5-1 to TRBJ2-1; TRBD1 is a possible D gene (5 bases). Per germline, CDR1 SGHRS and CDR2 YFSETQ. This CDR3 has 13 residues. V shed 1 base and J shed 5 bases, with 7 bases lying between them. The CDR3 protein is CASSLQGDNEQFF. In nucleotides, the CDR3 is TGCGCCAGCAGCTTGCAGGGTGACAATGAGCAGTTCTTC.